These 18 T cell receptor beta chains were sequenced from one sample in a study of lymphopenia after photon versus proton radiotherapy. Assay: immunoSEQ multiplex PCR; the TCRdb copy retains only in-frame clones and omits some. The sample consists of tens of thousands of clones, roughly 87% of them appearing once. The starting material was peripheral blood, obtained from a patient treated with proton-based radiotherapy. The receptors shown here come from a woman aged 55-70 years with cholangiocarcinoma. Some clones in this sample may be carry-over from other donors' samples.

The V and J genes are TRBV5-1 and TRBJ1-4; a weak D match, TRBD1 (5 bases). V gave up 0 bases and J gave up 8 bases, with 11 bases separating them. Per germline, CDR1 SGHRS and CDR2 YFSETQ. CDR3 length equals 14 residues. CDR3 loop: CASSLGVGAEKLFF. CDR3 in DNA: TGCGCCAGCAGCTTGGGGGTAGGGGCGGAAAAACTGTTTTTT. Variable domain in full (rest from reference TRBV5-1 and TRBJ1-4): KAGVTQTPRYLIKTRGQQVTLSCSPISGHRSVSWYQQTPGQGLQFLFEYFSETQRNKGNFPGRFSGRQFSNSRSEMNVSTLELGDSALYLCASSLGVGAEKLFFGSGTQLSVL.

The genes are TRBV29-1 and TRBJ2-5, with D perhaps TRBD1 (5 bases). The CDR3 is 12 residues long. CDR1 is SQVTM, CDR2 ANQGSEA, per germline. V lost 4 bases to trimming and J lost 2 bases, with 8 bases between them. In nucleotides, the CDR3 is TGCAGCGTTGGTGCAGGGCAAGAGACCCAGTACTTC. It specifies CSVGAGQETQYF.

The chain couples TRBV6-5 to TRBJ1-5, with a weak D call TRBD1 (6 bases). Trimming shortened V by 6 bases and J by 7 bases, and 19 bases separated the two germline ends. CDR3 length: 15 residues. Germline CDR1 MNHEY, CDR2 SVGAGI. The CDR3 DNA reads TGTGCCAGCAGCCTAGACGGGAGGGGGTGGCAGCCCCAGCATTTT. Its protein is CASSLDGRGWQPQHF.

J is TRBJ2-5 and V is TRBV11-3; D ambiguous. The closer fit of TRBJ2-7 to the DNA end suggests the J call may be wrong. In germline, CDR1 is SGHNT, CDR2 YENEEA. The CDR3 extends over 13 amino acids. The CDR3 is CASSSRVLYEQYF. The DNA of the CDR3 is TGTGCCAGCAGCTCCCGGGTCCTATACGAGCAGTACTTC.

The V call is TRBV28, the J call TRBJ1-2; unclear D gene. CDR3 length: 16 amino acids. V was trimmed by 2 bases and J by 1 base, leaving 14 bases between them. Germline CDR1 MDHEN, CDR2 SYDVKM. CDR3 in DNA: TGTGCCAGCAGTTTAAATCCTCTCATAAATAACTATGGCTACACCTTC. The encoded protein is CASSLNPLINNYGYTF.

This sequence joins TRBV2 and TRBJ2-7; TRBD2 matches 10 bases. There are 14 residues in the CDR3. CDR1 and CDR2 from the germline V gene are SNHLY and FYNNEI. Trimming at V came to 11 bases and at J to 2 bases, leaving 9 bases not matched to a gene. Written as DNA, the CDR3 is TGTGCCTCTCAGCGAAGCGGGGGGGCCTACGAGCAGTACTTC. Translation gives CASQRSGGAYEQYF.

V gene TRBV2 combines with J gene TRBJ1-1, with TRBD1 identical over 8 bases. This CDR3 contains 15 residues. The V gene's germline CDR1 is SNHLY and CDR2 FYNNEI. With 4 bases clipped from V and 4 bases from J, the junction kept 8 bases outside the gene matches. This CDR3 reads CASSAYTTGGTEAFF. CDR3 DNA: TGTGCCAGCAGTGCATACACAACAGGGGGCACTGAAGCTTTCTTT.

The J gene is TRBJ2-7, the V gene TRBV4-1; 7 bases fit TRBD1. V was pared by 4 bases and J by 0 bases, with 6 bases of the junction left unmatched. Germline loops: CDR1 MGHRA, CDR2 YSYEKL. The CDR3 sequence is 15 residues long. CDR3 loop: CASSPTDRLSYEQYF. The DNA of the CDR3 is TGCGCCAGCAGCCCCACGGACAGGCTCTCCTACGAGCAGTACTTC.

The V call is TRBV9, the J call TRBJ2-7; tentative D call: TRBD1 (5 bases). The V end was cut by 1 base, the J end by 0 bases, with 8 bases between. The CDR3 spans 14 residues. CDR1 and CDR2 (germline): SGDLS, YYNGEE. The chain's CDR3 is CASSVRQGSYEQYF. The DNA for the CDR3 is TGTGCCAGCAGCGTACGGCAGGGCTCCTACGAGCAGTACTTC.

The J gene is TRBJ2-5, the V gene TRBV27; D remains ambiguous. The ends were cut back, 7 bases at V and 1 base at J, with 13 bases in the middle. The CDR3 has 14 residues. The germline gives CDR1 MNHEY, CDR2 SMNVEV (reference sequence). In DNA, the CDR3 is TGTGCCAGCAAGGACGCACCTTTCCAAGAGACCCAGTACTTC. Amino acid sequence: CASKDAPFQETQYF.

The chain's CDR3 is CASSLGDQKDGYEQYF. In DNA, the CDR3 is TGCGCCAGCAGCTTAGGGGACCAAAAGGATGGCTACGAGCAGTACTTC. The rearrangement uses TRBV5-1 and TRBJ2-7; D may be TRBD1 or TRBD2 (5 bases each). The CDR3 sequence is 16 residues long. Trimming took 2 bases from V and 3 from J, leaving 18 bases between them. CDR1 and CDR2 (germline): SGHRS, YFSETQ.

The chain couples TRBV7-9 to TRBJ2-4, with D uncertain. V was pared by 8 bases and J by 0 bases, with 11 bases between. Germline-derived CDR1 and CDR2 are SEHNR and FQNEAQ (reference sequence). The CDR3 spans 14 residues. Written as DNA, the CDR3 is TGTGCCAGCGGGCCTGGGATAGCCAAAAACATTCAGTACTTC. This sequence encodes CASGPGIAKNIQYF. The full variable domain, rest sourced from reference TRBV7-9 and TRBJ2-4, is DTGVSQNPRHKITKRGQNVTFRCDPISEHNRLYWYRQTLGQGPEFLTYFQNEAQLEKSRLLSDRFSAERPKGSFSTLEIQRTEQGDSAMYLCASGPGIAKNIQYFGAGTRLSVL.

The CDR3 DNA follows: TGTGCCAGCCAAACCGGGACTACCTACAATGAGCAGTTCTTC. It translates to CASQTGTTYNEQFF. V is TRBV19 and J is TRBJ2-1, with TRBD2 matching over 7 bases. Germline V gene sequence: CDR1 LNHDA, CDR2 SQIVND (reference sequence). The CDR3 spans 14 residues. The trim removed 9 bases at V and 2 bases at J, leaving 7 bases unmatched.

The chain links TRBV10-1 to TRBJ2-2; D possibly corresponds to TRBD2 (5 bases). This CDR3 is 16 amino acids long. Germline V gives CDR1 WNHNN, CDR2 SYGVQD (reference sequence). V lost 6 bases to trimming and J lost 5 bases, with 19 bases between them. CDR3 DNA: TGCGCCAGCAGCCTCGGACTGAGGACGGGGACCGGGGAGCTGTTTTTT. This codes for CASSLGLRTGTGELFF.

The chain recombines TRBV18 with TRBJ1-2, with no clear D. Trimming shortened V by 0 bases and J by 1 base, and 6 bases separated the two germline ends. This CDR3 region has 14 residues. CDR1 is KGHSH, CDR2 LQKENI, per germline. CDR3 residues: CASSPPFGNYGYTF. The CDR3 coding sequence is TGTGCCAGCTCACCACCGTTCGGTAACTATGGCTACACCTTC. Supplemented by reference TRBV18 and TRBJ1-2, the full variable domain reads NAGVMQNPRHLVRRRGQEARLRCSPMKGHSHVYWYRQLPEEGLKFMVYLQKENIIDESGMPKERFSAEFPKEGPSILRIQQVVRGDSAAYFCASSPPFGNYGYTFGSGTRLTVV.

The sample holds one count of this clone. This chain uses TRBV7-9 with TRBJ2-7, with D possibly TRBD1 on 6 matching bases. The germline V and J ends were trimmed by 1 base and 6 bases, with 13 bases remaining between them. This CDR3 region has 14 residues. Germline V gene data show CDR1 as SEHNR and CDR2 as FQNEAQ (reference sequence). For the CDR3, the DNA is TGTGCCAGCAGCTTAGGACAGGTCTCTACCGAGCAGTACTTC. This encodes CASSLGQVSTEQYF.

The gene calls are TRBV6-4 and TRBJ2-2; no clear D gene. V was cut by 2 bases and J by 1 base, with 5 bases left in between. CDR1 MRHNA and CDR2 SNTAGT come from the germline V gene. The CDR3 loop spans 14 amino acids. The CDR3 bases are TGTGCCAGCAGTGACGTGGGGAACACCGGGGAGCTGTTTTTT. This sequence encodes CASSDVGNTGELFF.

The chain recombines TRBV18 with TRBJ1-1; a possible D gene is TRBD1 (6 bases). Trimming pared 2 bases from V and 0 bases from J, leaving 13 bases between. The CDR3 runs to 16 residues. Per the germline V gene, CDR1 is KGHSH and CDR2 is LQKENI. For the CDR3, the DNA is TGTGCCAGCTCACCAAGGGGGAGACCCATGAACACTGAAGCTTTCTTT. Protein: CASSPRGRPMNTEAFF.